These 27 T cell receptor beta chains share one sample of origin, sequenced in a study of shared clonotypes between healthy human individuals. The naive CD8 fraction comprised CD45RO-negative cells positively selected for CCR7 and excluded terminally differentiated effector memory CD45RA+ cells. Method: immunoSEQ multiplex PCR; TCRdb's copy keeps in-frame clones and lacks some. This table holds about 2 million clones, about 95% found once. Sequenced input: naive CD8+ T cells sorted from blood. These receptors all come from a man aged 18 to 30 in good health.

A single count supports this clone. The chain has TRBV2 and TRBJ2-2, with D tentatively TRBD1 or TRBD2 (5 bases each). The CDR3 extends over 15 amino acids. The germline CDR1 and CDR2 sequences are SNHLY and FYNNEI. Trimming took off 6 bases at V and 4 bases at J, with 15 bases between the two ends. The CDR3 DNA reads as TGTGCCAGCAGGGCCGGGACGGCACTCACCGGGGAGCTGTTTTTT. It translates to CASRAGTALTGELFF. The full variable domain, in which reference TRBV2 and TRBJ2-2 provide the parts outside the CDR3, is EPEVTQTPSHQVTQMGQEVILRCVPISNHLYFYWYRQILGQKVEFLVSFYNNEISEKSEIFDDQFSVERPDGSNFTLKIRSTKLEDSAMYFCASRAGTALTGELFFGEGSRLTVL.

The J gene is TRBJ1-1, the V gene TRBV30, with D maybe TRBD1 (5 bases). The CDR3 has 14 amino acids. Germline V CDR1 and CDR2: GTSNPN, SVGIG (reference sequence). With 3 bases removed from V and 2 bases from J, the gap between germline ends came to 13 bases. CDR3 nucleotides: TGTGCCTGGAGAGGGACGATGGGTAACACTGAAGCTTTCTTT. Amino acids: CAWRGTMGNTEAFF.

The gene calls are TRBV28 and TRBJ2-7; the D is unclear. Germline-derived CDR1 and CDR2 are MDHEN and SYDVKM. CDR3 size: 12 residues. V lost 4 bases to trimming and J lost 3 bases, with 7 bases between them. The DNA of the CDR3 is TGTGCCAGCAGTTCCACCTTCTACGAGCAGTACTTC. Translated: CASSSTFYEQYF.

This clone was seen only once. The genes are TRBV10-3 and TRBJ2-2; D is ambiguous. Germline V gene lookup returns CDR1 ENHRY and CDR2 SYGVKD. V lost 6 bases, J lost 0 bases, and 14 bases lay in between. This CDR3 is built from 16 residues. CDR3: CAIRTLETPNTGELFF. CDR3 nucleotides: TGTGCCATCAGGACGTTAGAGACTCCGAACACCGGGGAGCTGTTTTTT.

In the case of this clone: The same CDR3 is also encoded by other DNA sequences in this sample. The chain is built from TRBV6-1 and TRBJ2-7, with 10 nucleotides matching TRBD2. V lost 2 bases, J lost 2 bases, and 3 bases stayed unmatched. The V gene's germline CDR1 is MNHNS and CDR2 SASEGT. CDR3 length: 15 residues. CDR3 DNA: TGTGCCAGCAGTGAATCACTAGCGGGACCCTACGAGCAGTACTTC. Translation: CASSESLAGPYEQYF.

This chain connects TRBV7-9 to TRBJ1-4; weak D call: TRBD1 (6 bases). Trimming took off 5 bases at V and 6 bases at J, with 10 bases between the two ends. Per germline, CDR1 SEHNR and CDR2 FQNEAQ (reference sequence). CDR3 length: 13 amino acids. DNA for the CDR3: TGTGCCAGCAGCCCAGGGGTAGATGAAAAACTGTTTTTT. Translation gives CASSPGVDEKLFF.

The V gene is TRBV5-1, the J gene TRBJ2-7; D perhaps matches TRBD1 (5 bases). The CDR3 totals 13 residues. Germline V lookup: CDR1 SGHRS, CDR2 YFSETQ. The V and J ends lost 5 bases and 3 bases respectively, with 12 bases between them. This chain's CDR3 is CASRLQQDYEQYF. The CDR3 nucleotides are TGCGCCAGCAGGCTACAACAGGACTACGAGCAGTACTTC.

The chain couples TRBV5-1 to TRBJ2-7; D unclear. CDR1 SGHRS and CDR2 YFSETQ come from the germline V gene. This CDR3 comprises 14 residues. V lost 6 bases, J lost 3 bases, and 16 bases lay in between. For the CDR3, the DNA is TGCGCCAGCATGGTAGACATGGGCAGCTACGAGCAGTACTTC. This translates into CASMVDMGSYEQYF.

The rearrangement uses TRBV13 and TRBJ1-1; no reliable D call. The V and J ends lost 5 bases and 4 bases respectively, with 14 bases between them. The CDR3 extends over 14 amino acids. From germline, CDR1 is PRHDT and CDR2 FYEKMQ (reference sequence). Here the CDR3 DNA reads TGTGCCAGCAGCCACACAGTTTCCAGCACTGAAGCTTTCTTT. The encoded protein is CASSHTVSSTEAFF.

This chain uses TRBV6-5 with TRBJ2-3; D gene uncertain. The germline V gene has CDR1 MNHEY and CDR2 SVGAGI. The CDR3 consists of 13 residues. V lost 7 bases and J 2 bases, leaving 10 bases between the germline ends. In DNA form, the CDR3 reads TGTGCCAGCACTGCCCCCAACACAGATACGCAGTATTTT. It yields the protein CASTAPNTDTQYF.

V usage is TRBV27 and J usage is TRBJ2-1; 14 nucleotides match TRBD2. Trimming at V came to 5 bases and at J to 6 bases, leaving 15 bases not matched to a gene. Germline V gene lookup returns CDR1 MNHEY and CDR2 SMNVEV (reference sequence). The CDR3 is made up of 19 amino acids. CDR3 sequence (DNA): TGTGCCAGCAGTCCCTTAAACCCCGGGACTAGCGGGAGTAGCAATGAGCAGTTCTTC. Translation gives CASSPLNPGTSGSSNEQFF.

This clone was found once. This sample also contains other DNA sequences that code for the same CDR3. The chain couples TRBV30 to TRBJ2-7, with D perhaps matching TRBD1 (5 bases). Germline V gene data show CDR1 as GTSNPN and CDR2 as SVGIG (reference sequence). This CDR3 is built from 13 residues. Trimming shortened V by 0 bases and J by 0 bases, and 6 bases separated the two germline ends. CDR3 nucleotides: TGTGCCTGGAGTGTTGACAGCTCCTACGAGCAGTACTTC. It codes for CAWSVDSSYEQYF.

The chain is built from TRBV2 and TRBJ2-7; D is possibly TRBD2 (6 bases). The CDR3 loop spans 14 amino acids. Germline CDR1 reads SNHLY; CDR2 reads FYNNEI. V was shortened by 7 bases and J by 3 bases, with 16 bases between the two germline ends. CDR3 residues: CASTRDSRIYEQYF. CDR3 coding DNA: TGTGCCAGCACTCGGGACTCCCGAATCTACGAGCAGTACTTC.

This chain connects TRBV5-6 to TRBJ2-5, with 8 bases fitting TRBD1. V was pared by 1 base and J by 5 bases, with 7 bases of the junction left unmatched. Germline V gives CDR1 SGHDT, CDR2 YYEEEE. The CDR3 spans 15 residues. CDR3 in amino acids: CASSLYGQGEETQYF. The CDR3 DNA follows: TGTGCCAGCAGCTTGTATGGACAGGGAGAGGAGACCCAGTACTTC.

The chain combines TRBV28 with TRBJ2-1; 7 positions agree with TRBD2. V was pared by 6 bases and J by 2 bases, with 10 bases of the junction left unmatched. Germline V gene sequence: CDR1 MDHEN, CDR2 SYDVKM. The CDR3 runs to 16 residues. The CDR3 nucleotides read TGTGCCAGCAGCCCCAGGTGGGGGGGAACCTACAATGAGCAGTTCTTC. This gives the protein CASSPRWGGTYNEQFF.

The chain is built from TRBV5-6 and TRBJ2-2; D not certain. The CDR3 is made up of 14 amino acids. CDR1 and CDR2 (germline): SGHDT, YYEEEE. With 4 bases removed from V and 3 bases from J, the gap between germline ends came to 10 bases. The CDR3 nucleotides read TGTGCCAGCAGCCCGGACGTATACACCGGGGAGCTGTTTTTT. It translates to CASSPDVYTGELFF.

This clone has a handful of counts. Within the sample, other DNA sequences also encode this same CDR3. CDR3 loop: CASSPGTGGYGYTF. Written as DNA, the CDR3 is TGTGCCAGCAGCCCCGGGACAGGTGGCTATGGCTACACCTTC. This chain connects TRBV5-6 to TRBJ1-2, with 8 positions matching TRBD1. CDR3 length equals 14 residues. Germline CDR1 SGHDT, CDR2 YYEEEE. The V and J ends lost 4 bases and 4 bases, in that order; junction bases with no gene match: 6.

The rearrangement uses TRBV7-9 and TRBJ2-1; 11 positions match TRBD2. The junction had 5 bases not matched to a gene; V was cut back by 4 bases and J by 6 bases. CDR3 length: 15 amino acids. The germline CDR1 and CDR2 sequences are SEHNR and FQNEAQ (reference sequence). Here the CDR3 reads CASSWTSGFINEQFF. In DNA form, the CDR3 reads TGTGCCAGCAGCTGGACTAGCGGGTTTATCAATGAGCAGTTCTTC.

The chain recombines TRBV19 with TRBJ1-2; 7 bases map to TRBD1. The CDR3 extends over 13 amino acids. Unmatched junction bases numbered 4, after V lost 5 bases and J lost 4 bases. Germline-derived CDR1 and CDR2 are LNHDA and SQIVND (reference sequence). CDR3 coding DNA: TGTGCCAGTAGTCCAGACAGGGTCTATGGCTACACCTTC. It yields the protein CASSPDRVYGYTF.

The chain uses TRBV2 and TRBJ2-2; weak D call: TRBD2 (6 bases). The germline CDR1 and CDR2 sequences are SNHLY and FYNNEI. This CDR3 is 14 amino acids long. Trimming stripped 3 bases from V and 3 bases from J, with 8 bases between. This CDR3 reads CASSDRGYTGELFF. CDR3 nucleotides: TGTGCCAGCAGTGATCGGGGGTACACCGGGGAGCTGTTTTTT. Drawing the rest from reference TRBV2 and TRBJ2-2, the complete variable domain is EPEVTQTPSHQVTQMGQEVILRCVPISNHLYFYWYRQILGQKVEFLVSFYNNEISEKSEIFDDQFSVERPDGSNFTLKIRSTKLEDSAMYFCASSDRGYTGELFFGEGSRLTVL.

This clone was seen only a few times. The V call is TRBV19, the J call TRBJ2-2; no clear D gene. Trimming left V 5 bases short and J 6 bases short, with 7 bases between. This CDR3 is 12 amino acids long. The germline gives CDR1 LNHDA, CDR2 SQIVND (reference sequence). The CDR3 coding sequence is TGTGCCAGTAGTGCAAGGGCCGGGGAGCTGTTTTTT. Its protein is CASSARAGELFF.

This chain joins TRBV19 and TRBJ2-7; D uncertain. The CDR3 consists of 17 residues. The germline gives CDR1 LNHDA, CDR2 SQIVND (reference sequence). Trimming pared 5 bases from V and 2 bases from J, leaving 22 bases between. Written as DNA, the CDR3 is TGTGCCAGTAGTCCTTATTCGTTAGGTTATTCAACCTACGAGCAGTACTTC. Protein sequence: CASSPYSLGYSTYEQYF.

CDR3 DNA sequence: TGTGCCAGCAGCTTGACAGGGGGCGCCTCCTACAATGAGCAGTTCTTC. Translating it yields CASSLTGGASYNEQFF. The chain carries TRBV6-6 and TRBJ2-1, with 10 bases aligning to TRBD1. Germline V CDR1 and CDR2: MNHNY, SVGAGI (reference sequence). Unmatched junction bases numbered 5, after V lost 6 bases and J lost 0 bases. The CDR3 is 16 residues long.

About this clone itself: Other DNA sequences within the sample encode an identical CDR3. V and J are TRBV6-5 and TRBJ2-7, with D perhaps TRBD2 (5 bases). The CDR3 has 13 amino acids. V was shortened by 0 bases and J by 4 bases, with 7 bases between the two germline ends. Germline V gene data show CDR1 as MNHEY and CDR2 as SVGAGI. The CDR3 protein is CASSYSRAYEQYF. The CDR3 DNA reads as TGTGCCAGCAGTTACTCGAGGGCTTACGAGCAGTACTTC.

A note on this clone: The junction departs from germline at one end; a sequencing error may be responsible. The V gene is TRBV30, the J gene TRBJ1-6; weak D call: TRBD1 (5 bases). The CDR3 runs 11 residues. The germline gives CDR1 GTSNPN, CDR2 SVGIG (reference sequence). The chain's CDR3 is CAWSDGTDYDF. The CDR3 DNA sequence: TGTGCCTGGAGTGACGGGACGGATTATGACTTT.

The CDR3 spells CASSQGFGASGSFETQYF. CDR3 nucleotides: TGCGCCAGCAGCCAAGGATTCGGTGCTAGCGGGAGTTTCGAGACCCAGTACTTC. The chain carries TRBV4-3 and TRBJ2-5; 10 bases match TRBD2. V gave up 1 base and J gave up 5 bases; unmatched junction bases: 13. The CDR3 has 18 residues. The germline CDR1 and CDR2 sequences are LGHNA and YSLEER.

V usage is TRBV7-9 and J usage is TRBJ1-2; D gene unclear. This CDR3 comprises 14 residues. Trimming left V 1 base short and J 4 bases short, with 10 bases between. The germline V gene encodes CDR1 SEHNR and CDR2 FQNEAQ (reference sequence). CDR3 sequence (DNA): TGTGCCAGCAGCTTAGGTGAAGGGTTCTATGGCTACACCTTC. Translation: CASSLGEGFYGYTF.